These T cell receptor beta chains were read from a single sample in a study of T cells in Graves' hyperthyroidism and ophthalmopathy. TCRdb re-called the multiplex PCR reads through MiXCR, storing one row per CDR3 protein. In the table there are about 700,000 distinct CDR3 sequences, 14% of which are singletons. Sequencing was done on a sample of blood. The source of these receptors is a young woman with Graves' hyperthyroidism. Each CDR3 is given with its conserved first and last residue. Fields, in order: J gene, D gene, V gene, clone size, CDR3 DNA, CDR3 protein. The D gene is left open where the match is weak. The size entry is marked missing in some rows and otherwise reads once, few, many or a size class.

J gene: TRBJ2-1; D gene: TRBD2; V gene: TRBV7-9; clone size: many; CDR3 DNA: TGTGCCAGCAGCCTGAAGACTAGCGGATACAATGAGCAGTTCTTC; CDR3 protein: CASSLKTSGYNEQFF
J gene: TRBJ2-3; D gene: TRBD2; V gene: TRBV6-1; clone size: many; CDR3 DNA: TGTGCCAGCATGTCCGGGACTAGCGGGAATGCGCAGTATTTT; CDR3 protein: CASMSGTSGNAQYF
J gene: TRBJ1-5; D gene: NA; V gene: TRBV7-9; clone size: few; CDR3 DNA: TGTGCCAGCAGTCCTGGGGGGAGTAGCAATCAGCCCCAGCATTTT; CDR3 protein: CASSPGGSSNQPQHF
J gene: TRBJ1-1; D gene: TRBD1; V gene: TRBV18; clone size: many; CDR3 DNA: TGTGCCAGCTCACCACCGGACAGGTTCGCTGAAGCTTTCTTT; CDR3 protein: CASSPPDRFAEAFF
J gene: TRBJ2-7; D gene: NA; V gene: TRBV7-6; clone size: many; CDR3 DNA: TGTGCCAGCAGCTTAGCCACCGAATACGAGCAGTACTTC; CDR3 protein: CASSLATEYEQYF
J gene: TRBJ1-1; D gene: NA; V gene: TRBV6-2/TRBV6-3; clone size: many; CDR3 DNA: TGTGCCAGCAGTTACTTAATAAGAAAAAACAAAGGCACTGAAGCTTTCTTT; CDR3 protein: CASSYLIRKNKGTEAFF
J gene: TRBJ2-5; D gene: NA; V gene: TRBV20-1; clone size: NA; CDR3 DNA: TGCAGAGAGCGGGCCTCCCTCCAAGAGACCCAGTACTTC; CDR3 protein: CRERASLQETQYF
J gene: TRBJ2-1; D gene: TRBD2; V gene: TRBV28; clone size: many; CDR3 DNA: TGTGCCAGCTCCCCGGGACTAGTTAGCAATGAGCAGTTCTTC; CDR3 protein: CASSPGLVSNEQFF
J gene: TRBJ2-7; D gene: NA; V gene: TRBV29-1; clone size: NA; CDR3 DNA: TGCAGCGTGGCAGGGGACATGACCACCTACGAGCAGTACTTC; CDR3 protein: CSVAGDMTTYEQYF
J gene: TRBJ2-1; D gene: NA; V gene: TRBV6-2/TRBV6-3; clone size: few; CDR3 DNA: TGTGCCAGCAGTTACGACTTAGTGTGGGGTGAGCAGTTCTTC; CDR3 protein: CASSYDLVWGEQFF
J gene: TRBJ2-1; D gene: TRBD2; V gene: TRBV5-1; clone size: many; CDR3 DNA: TGCGCCAGCACATCAGCGGGGTACAATGAGCAGTTCTTC; CDR3 protein: CASTSAGYNEQFF
J gene: TRBJ2-7; D gene: TRBD2; V gene: TRBV28; clone size: many; CDR3 DNA: TGTGCCAGCAGCGGTCTAGCGGGGTTCTCCTACGAGCAGTACTTC; CDR3 protein: CASSGLAGFSYEQYF
J gene: TRBJ2-3; D gene: TRBD1; V gene: TRBV11-3; clone size: NA; CDR3 DNA: TGTGCCGGCAGCCCGGGACAGGGTACTTACACAGATACGCAGTATTTT; CDR3 protein: CAGSPGQGTYTDTQYF
J gene: TRBJ2-5; D gene: NA; V gene: TRBV27; clone size: NA; CDR3 DNA: TGTGCCAGCAGTTTAGTAAGCGCAGAGACCCAGTACTTC; CDR3 protein: CASSLVSAETQYF
J gene: TRBJ2-1; D gene: NA; V gene: TRBV7-9; clone size: many; CDR3 DNA: TGTGCCAGCAGCTTAGGTGTGCAGGGCTGGAATGAGCAGTTCTTC; CDR3 protein: CASSLGVQGWNEQFF
J gene: TRBJ1-1; D gene: TRBD1; V gene: TRBV12-3/TRBV12-4; clone size: many; CDR3 DNA: TGTGCCAGCAGTCACGGGACAGGGGGATACACTGAAGCTTTCTTT; CDR3 protein: CASSHGTGGYTEAFF
J gene: TRBJ2-2; D gene: TRBD2; V gene: TRBV13; clone size: many; CDR3 DNA: TGTGCCAGCAGCCTCGGGGGGGCGACCACCGGGGAGCTGTTTTTT; CDR3 protein: CASSLGGATTGELFF
J gene: TRBJ2-7; D gene: NA; V gene: TRBV6-1; clone size: few; CDR3 DNA: TGTGCCAGCAGTGAGTCCTTTTCCTACGAGCAGTACTTC; CDR3 protein: CASSESFSYEQYF
J gene: TRBJ2-3; D gene: TRBD1; V gene: TRBV5-5; clone size: NA; CDR3 DNA: TGTGCCAGCAGCTGGACAGGCGGTCGGTCCGTCGGGGCGCAGTATTTT; CDR3 protein: CASSWTGGRSVGAQYF
J gene: TRBJ1-2; D gene: TRBD1; V gene: TRBV7-9; clone size: NA; CDR3 DNA: TGTGCCAGCAGCCAGGGGGGGGGCGTCGGGAATGGCCACACCTTC; CDR3 protein: CASSQGGGVGNGHTF
J gene: TRBJ1-1; D gene: TRBD1; V gene: TRBV12-3/TRBV12-4; clone size: many; CDR3 DNA: TGTGCCAGCAGTCCCGACAGGGGAAAGAACACTGAAGCTTTCTTT; CDR3 protein: CASSPDRGKNTEAFF
J gene: TRBJ2-7; D gene: NA; V gene: TRBV30; clone size: many; CDR3 DNA: TGTGCCTGGAGTGCACTAGCATCCCACGAGCAGTACTTC; CDR3 protein: CAWSALASHEQYF
J gene: TRBJ1-5; D gene: NA; V gene: TRBV28; clone size: NA; CDR3 DNA: TGTGCCAGCAGTTTCCTAGTTGGTAGCAATCAGCCCCAGCATTTT; CDR3 protein: CASSFLVGSNQPQHF
J gene: TRBJ1-1; D gene: NA; V gene: TRBV20-1; clone size: many; CDR3 DNA: TGCAGTGCTAGAGCTGTGGAATTCATGAACACTGAAGCTTTCTTT; CDR3 protein: CSARAVEFMNTEAFF
J gene: TRBJ2-7; D gene: NA; V gene: TRBV7-9; clone size: once; CDR3 DNA: TGTGCCAGCAGCCCGTGGACAGAAACCTACGAGCAGTACTTC; CDR3 protein: CASSPWTETYEQYF
J gene: TRBJ1-1; D gene: TRBD1; V gene: TRBV20-1; clone size: many; CDR3 DNA: TGCAGTGCTCCCGACAGGGGGAGGAGAGCTTTCTTT; CDR3 protein: CSAPDRGRRAFF
J gene: TRBJ2-1; D gene: NA; V gene: TRBV2; clone size: once; CDR3 DNA: TGTGCCAGCAATACCTACAATGAGCAGTTCTTC; CDR3 protein: CASNTYNEQFF
J gene: TRBJ2-7; D gene: NA; V gene: TRBV6-1; clone size: NA; CDR3 DNA: TGTGCCCGTCTGGATGCGGACGAGCAGTACTTC; CDR3 protein: CARLDADEQYF
J gene: TRBJ1-1; D gene: NA; V gene: TRBV30; clone size: many; CDR3 DNA: TGTGCCCGCCGCCATGATTCTGAAGCTTTCTTT; CDR3 protein: CARRHDSEAFF
J gene: TRBJ2-1; D gene: TRBD2; V gene: TRBV6-5; clone size: NA; CDR3 DNA: TGTGCCAGCAGTTATCGGGGGGCCTACAATGAGCAGTTCTTC; CDR3 protein: CASSYRGAYNEQFF
J gene: TRBJ2-1; D gene: NA; V gene: TRBV12-3/TRBV12-4; clone size: many; CDR3 DNA: TGTGCCAGCAGTCCGCTCCCCCGTGAGCAGTTCTTC; CDR3 protein: CASSPLPREQFF
J gene: TRBJ2-1; D gene: NA; V gene: TRBV11-2; clone size: many; CDR3 DNA: TGTGCCAGCAGCTTAGCGCACGGGCGCGAGCAGTTCTTC; CDR3 protein: CASSLAHGREQFF
J gene: TRBJ2-5; D gene: NA; V gene: TRBV30; clone size: many; CDR3 DNA: TGTGCCTGGAGTGGAGACTTATGGGGGCGAGAGACCCAGTACTTC; CDR3 protein: CAWSGDLWGRETQYF
J gene: TRBJ2-2; D gene: TRBD1; V gene: TRBV20-1; clone size: few; CDR3 DNA: TGCAGTGCCGGGGACAGGGGAGGCACCGGGGAGCTGTTTTTT; CDR3 protein: CSAGDRGGTGELFF
J gene: TRBJ1-2; D gene: NA; V gene: TRBV18; clone size: NA; CDR3 DNA: TGTGCCAGCTCCCTTCAGGACAGCTATGGCTACACCTTC; CDR3 protein: CASSLQDSYGYTF
J gene: TRBJ2-7; D gene: NA; V gene: TRBV6-1; clone size: many; CDR3 DNA: TGTGCCAGCAGTCGACGATCGGCATACGCTTACTACGAGCAGTACTTC; CDR3 protein: CASSRRSAYAYYEQYF
J gene: TRBJ1-5; D gene: NA; V gene: TRBV19; clone size: few; CDR3 DNA: TGTGCCAGTAGTCCTTTGGGGGCATGGCAGCCCCAGCATTTT; CDR3 protein: CASSPLGAWQPQHF
J gene: TRBJ2-1; D gene: TRBD2; V gene: TRBV4-1; clone size: NA; CDR3 DNA: TGCGCCAGCAGCCCCGGCAAATGGGGGGAGGGAGGGCCATGGAGGGATGAGCAGTTCTTC; CDR3 protein: CASSPGKWGEGGPWRDEQFF
J gene: TRBJ2-3; D gene: NA; V gene: TRBV2; clone size: NA; CDR3 DNA: TGTGCCAGCAGTTCCCCGCCTGGGCTAACGCAGTATTTT; CDR3 protein: CASSSPPGLTQYF
J gene: TRBJ2-2; D gene: NA; V gene: TRBV6-2/TRBV6-3; clone size: few; CDR3 DNA: TGTGCCAGCACCGACCCGGGCCAAAAGGGGCGGGAGCTGTTTTTT; CDR3 protein: CASTDPGQKGRELFF
J gene: TRBJ2-1; D gene: NA; V gene: TRBV24-1; clone size: few; CDR3 DNA: TGTGCCACCAGTGCAGAGCTAGGAGAGCAGTTCTTC; CDR3 protein: CATSAELGEQFF
J gene: TRBJ2-7; D gene: TRBD1; V gene: TRBV28; clone size: many; CDR3 DNA: TGTGCCAGCAGTTTGGGACGGTGGGACAGGGCCCACTACGAGCAGTACTTC; CDR3 protein: CASSLGRWDRAHYEQYF
J gene: TRBJ1-2; D gene: TRBD1; V gene: TRBV4-3; clone size: few; CDR3 DNA: TGCGCCAGCAGCTCCGGGACAGGGGTTTTTGGCTACACCTTC; CDR3 protein: CASSSGTGVFGYTF